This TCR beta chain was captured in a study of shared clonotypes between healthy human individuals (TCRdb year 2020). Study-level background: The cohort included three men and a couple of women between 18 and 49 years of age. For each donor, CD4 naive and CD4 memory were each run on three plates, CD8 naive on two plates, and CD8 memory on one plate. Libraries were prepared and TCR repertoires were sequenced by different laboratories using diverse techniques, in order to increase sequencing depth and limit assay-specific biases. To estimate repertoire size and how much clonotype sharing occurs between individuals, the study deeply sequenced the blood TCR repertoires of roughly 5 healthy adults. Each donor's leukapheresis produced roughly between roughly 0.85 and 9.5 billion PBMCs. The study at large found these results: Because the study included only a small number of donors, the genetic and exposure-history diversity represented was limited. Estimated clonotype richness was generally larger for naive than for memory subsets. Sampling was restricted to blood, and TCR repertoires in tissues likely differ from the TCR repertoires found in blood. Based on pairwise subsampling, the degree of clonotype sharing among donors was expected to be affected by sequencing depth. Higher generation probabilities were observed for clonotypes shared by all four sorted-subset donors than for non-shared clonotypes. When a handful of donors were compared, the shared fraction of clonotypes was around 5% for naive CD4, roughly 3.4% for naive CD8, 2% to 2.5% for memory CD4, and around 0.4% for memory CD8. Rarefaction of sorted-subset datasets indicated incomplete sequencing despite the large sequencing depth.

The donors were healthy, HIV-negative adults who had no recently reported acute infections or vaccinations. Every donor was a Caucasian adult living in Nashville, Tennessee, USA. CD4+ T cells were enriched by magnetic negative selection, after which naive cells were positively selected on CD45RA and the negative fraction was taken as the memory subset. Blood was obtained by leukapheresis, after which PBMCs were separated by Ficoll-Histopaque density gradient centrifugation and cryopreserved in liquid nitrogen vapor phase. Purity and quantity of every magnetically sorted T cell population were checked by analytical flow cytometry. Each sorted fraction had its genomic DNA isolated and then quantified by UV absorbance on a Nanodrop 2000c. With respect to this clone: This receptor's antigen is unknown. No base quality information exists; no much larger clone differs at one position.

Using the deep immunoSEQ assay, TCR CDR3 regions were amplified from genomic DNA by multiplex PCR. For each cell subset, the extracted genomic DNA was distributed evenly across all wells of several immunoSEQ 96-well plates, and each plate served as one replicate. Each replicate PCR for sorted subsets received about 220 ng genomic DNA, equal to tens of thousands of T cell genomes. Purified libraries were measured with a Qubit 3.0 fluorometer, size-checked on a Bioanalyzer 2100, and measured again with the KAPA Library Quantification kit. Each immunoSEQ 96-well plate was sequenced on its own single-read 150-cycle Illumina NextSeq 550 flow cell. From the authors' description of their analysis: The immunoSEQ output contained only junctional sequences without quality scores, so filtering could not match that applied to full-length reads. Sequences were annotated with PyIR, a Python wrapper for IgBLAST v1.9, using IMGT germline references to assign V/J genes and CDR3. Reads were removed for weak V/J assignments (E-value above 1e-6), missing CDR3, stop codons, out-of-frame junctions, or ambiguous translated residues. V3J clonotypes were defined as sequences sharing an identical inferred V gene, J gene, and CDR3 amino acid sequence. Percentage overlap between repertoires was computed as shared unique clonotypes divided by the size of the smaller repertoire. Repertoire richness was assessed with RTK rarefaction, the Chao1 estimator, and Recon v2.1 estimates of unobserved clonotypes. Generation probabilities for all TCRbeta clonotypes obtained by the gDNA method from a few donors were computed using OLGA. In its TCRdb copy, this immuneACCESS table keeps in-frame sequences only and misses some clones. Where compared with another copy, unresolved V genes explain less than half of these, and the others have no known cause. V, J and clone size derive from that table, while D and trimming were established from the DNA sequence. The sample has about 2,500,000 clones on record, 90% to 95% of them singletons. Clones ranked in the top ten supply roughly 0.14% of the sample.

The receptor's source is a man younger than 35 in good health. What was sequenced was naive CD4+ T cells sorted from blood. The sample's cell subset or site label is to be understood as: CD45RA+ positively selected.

The CDR3 region reads CASSFQGQANEKLFF. The nucleotide sequence reads TGTGCCAGCAGCTTCCAAGGGCAGGCTAATGAAAAACTGTTTTTT. The sequence links TRBV5-6 to TRBJ1-4, with no confidently assigned D gene. The CDR3 sequence holds 15 residues, the cysteine and phenylalanine included. CDR3 DNA is the only sequence kept; it has 45 bases, read in frame from the first base. V is reduced by 2 bases and J by 3 bases, leaving a spacing of 11 bases between them. The CDR1 and CDR2 encoded by the germline V gene are SGHDT and YYEEEE.